This T cell receptor (beta chain) appears in the sequencing data of a study of PD-1 blockade in classical Hodgkin lymphoma. A remark on this clone: Its antigen remains unknown.

Trimming left V 4 bases short and J 0 bases short, with 19 bases between. Germline V gives CDR1 GTSNPN, CDR2 SVGIG (reference sequence). CDR3 length equals 17 residues. Only in-frame clones appear in the TCRdb table, and some are missing; sequencing was by immunoSEQ multiplex PCR. Of around 13,000 clones listed, approximately 80% are singletons. Every patient experienced relapse after autologous stem cell transplantation, and brentuximab vedotin exposure varied. Through magnetic negative selection, CD8+ T cells were separated from PBMCs that had been thawed. Study conclusions and caveats: CD4+ TCR diversity, unlike CD8+, climbed significantly by C4D1.

The TCR was taken from a human donor with classical Hodgkin lymphoma. Sequenced material: CD8+ T cells from blood, taken at baseline. The chain carries TRBV30 and TRBJ1-5; TRBD1 is a possible D gene (6 bases). In DNA, the CDR3 is TGTGCCTGGACTGTATCCCTCAAGACAGGTAGCAATCAGCCCCAGCATTTT. It yields the protein CAWTVSLKTGSNQPQHF.